The 26 T cell receptor beta chains below were found in one sample sequenced in a study of blood T cell repertoires in COVID-19 (dated by TCRdb to 2020 to 2022). Library creation used the immunoSEQ multiplex PCR assay. TCRdb's version of the immuneACCESS table is confined to in-frame rearrangements and falls short of the full clone set. An unresolved V gene accounts for under half of the shortfall where checked; the remainder is of unknown origin. This sample has about 120,000 clones in its table, and approximately 87% of those were observed once. The ten largest clones add up to roughly 7.9% of the sample. The sequenced sample consisted of peripheral blood. The receptors derive from a man in his 70s who had recovered from COVID-19.

The chain employs TRBV15 and TRBJ2-7; 9 bases map to TRBD2. Trimming removed 0 bases from V and 2 bases from J; junction bases left unmatched: 2. Germline CDR1 and CDR2: LNHNV and YYDKDF (reference sequence). The CDR3 runs 15 residues. The CDR3 DNA is TGTGCCACCAGCAGAGAAGCTAGCGGGGCCTACGAGCAGTACTTC. Translating it yields CATSREASGAYEQYF.

This clone came up once. The J gene is TRBJ2-1, the V gene TRBV21-1; the DNA was not compared with TRBD2, the D call given in the table. TRBV21-1 is a recognized pseudogene. This CDR3 is 16 amino acids long. In DNA, the CDR3 is TGTGCCAGCAGCAAAGGGGTAGCGGGCCACTACAATGAGCAGTTCTTC. Its protein product is CASSKGVAGHYNEQFF.

The J gene is TRBJ1-1, the V gene TRBV6-2 or TRBV6-3; the D is unclear. The CDR3 is 14 residues long. From germline, CDR1 is MNHEY and CDR2 SVGEGT. Trimming took off 2 bases at V and 4 bases at J, with 11 bases between the two ends. The chain's CDR3 is CASSYGFRGTEAFF. CDR3 nucleotides: TGTGCCAGCAGTTACGGGTTTCGGGGCACTGAAGCTTTCTTT.

The V gene is TRBV2, the J gene TRBJ2-5; 7 nucleotides align to TRBD1. Per the germline V gene, CDR1 is SNHLY and CDR2 is FYNNEI. J gave up 1 base and V 2 bases, and 4 bases lay outside the gene matches. This CDR3 has 15 residues. The CDR3 sequence is CASSEYHRGQETQYF. The CDR3 DNA is TGTGCCAGCAGTGAATATCACAGGGGCCAAGAGACCCAGTACTTC.

The chain links TRBV10-2 to TRBJ2-7, with 7 bases aligning to TRBD2. V lost 8 bases, J lost 0 bases, and 10 bases stayed unmatched. Germline V gene lookup returns CDR1 WSHSY and CDR2 SAAADI. The CDR3 spans 15 residues. The CDR3 DNA sequence: TGCGCCAGCGGCCCGGGGGGTCCTAGCTCCTACGAGCAGTACTTC. It specifies CASGPGGPSSYEQYF.

The chain joins TRBV28 to TRBJ2-7; 7 bases are shared with TRBD2. Germline V gene data show CDR1 as MDHEN and CDR2 as SYDVKM. The CDR3 consists of 15 residues. The ends lost 3 bases at V and 3 bases at J; junction bases unmatched: 8. The CDR3 loop reads CASSFSLGGFYEQYF. In DNA form, the CDR3 reads TGTGCCAGCAGTTTTAGCCTGGGAGGGTTCTACGAGCAGTACTTC.

The rearrangement joins TRBV5-1 to TRBJ1-6; 7 bases agree with TRBD1. This CDR3 has 16 residues. CDR1 is SGHRS, CDR2 YFSETQ, per germline. Trimming removed 3 bases from V and 0 bases from J; junction bases left unmatched: 3. The CDR3 DNA follows: TGCGCCAGCAGCTCGGACAGGAGCTCCTATAATTCACCCCTCCACTTT. This sequence encodes CASSSDRSSYNSPLHF.

The chain recombines TRBV27 with TRBJ1-6; 10 nucleotides line up with TRBD1. Germline lookup yields CDR1 MNHEY and CDR2 SMNVEV (reference sequence). This CDR3 is 15 amino acids long. V lost 7 bases, J lost 8 bases, and 8 bases stayed unmatched. The DNA of the CDR3 is TGTGCCAGCACCCGAAGGACAGGGGGGGATTCACCCCTCCACTTT. It encodes CASTRRTGGDSPLHF.

This clone was observed a single time. The chain employs TRBV5-1 and TRBJ2-1, with 9 bases identical to TRBD1. The CDR3 is 16 amino acids. Trimming removed 5 bases from V and 4 bases from J; junction bases left unmatched: 10. Looked up from germline, CDR1 is SGHRS and CDR2 is YFSETQ. CDR3 sequence: CASSQPGQGPYNEQFF. CDR3 bases: TGCGCCAGCAGTCAACCGGGACAGGGACCTTACAATGAGCAGTTCTTC.

The V gene is TRBV6-5, the J gene TRBJ2-7; possible D gene TRBD1, 5 bases. The CDR3 spans 12 residues. Germline CDR1 MNHEY, CDR2 SVGAGI. V lost 7 bases to trimming and J lost 0 bases, with 7 bases between them. The CDR3 coding sequence is TGTGCCAGCACCAGGGTCTCCTACGAGCAGTACTTC. Translation: CASTRVSYEQYF.

The chain recombines TRBV4-3 with TRBJ2-2, with 9 positions matching TRBD1. V was pared by 5 bases and J by 6 bases, with 7 bases of the junction left unmatched. CDR3 length: 15 amino acids. Germline CDR1 is LGHNA and CDR2 is YSLEER. This CDR3 is CASSLGTGRAGELFF. For the CDR3, the DNA is TGCGCCAGCAGCTTAGGGACAGGGAGGGCCGGGGAGCTGTTTTTT.

The rearrangement links TRBV6-5 to TRBJ2-3; D ambiguous. Trimming stripped 0 bases from V and 0 bases from J, with 4 bases between. The germline CDR1 and CDR2 sequences are MNHEY and SVGAGI. The CDR3 is 14 amino acids. In DNA, the CDR3 is TGTGCCAGCAGTTACTCCCGTAGCACAGATACGCAGTATTTT. Its protein is CASSYSRSTDTQYF.

This rearrangement joins TRBV19 to TRBJ1-4; TRBD1 matches at 8 bases. J gave up 1 base and V 6 bases, and 4 bases lay outside the gene matches. Per germline, CDR1 LNHDA and CDR2 SQIVND (reference sequence). The CDR3 has 15 residues. The DNA of the CDR3 is TGTGCCAGTAGCCCAGGACAGGGAACTAATGAAAAACTGTTTTTT. It translates to CASSPGQGTNEKLFF.

This rearrangement joins TRBV7-9 to TRBJ1-2; TRBD1 agrees at 8 bases. The V and J ends lost 4 bases and 6 bases, in that order; junction bases with no gene match: 10. The germline CDR1 and CDR2 sequences are SEHNR and FQNEAQ (reference sequence). This CDR3 region has 15 residues. CDR3 sequence: CASSSWTGYENGYTF. In DNA form, the CDR3 reads TGTGCCAGCAGCTCTTGGACAGGGTATGAAAATGGCTACACCTTC.

J is TRBJ2-3 and V is TRBV9, with TRBD1 as a possible D gene (6 bases). Germline V gives CDR1 SGDLS, CDR2 YYNGEE. The CDR3 totals 14 residues. The V end was cut by 2 bases, the J end by 6 bases, with 13 bases between. The CDR3 is CASSVGQGLDTQYF. In DNA form, the CDR3 reads TGTGCCAGCAGCGTGGGGCAGGGGCTCGATACGCAGTATTTT.

The V gene is TRBV7-3, the J gene TRBJ2-1; 8 bases are a match to TRBD2. Germline V gene lookup returns CDR1 SGHTA and CDR2 FQGTGA. This CDR3 has 15 amino acids. With 2 bases clipped from V and 4 bases from J, the junction kept 4 bases outside the gene matches. The chain's CDR3 is CASSLDSGIYNEQFF. In DNA, the CDR3 is TGTGCCAGCAGCTTAGATAGCGGGATTTACAATGAGCAGTTCTTC. Looking up the rest from reference TRBV7-3 and TRBJ2-1 gives the full variable domain: GAGVSQTPSNKVTEKGKYVELRCDPISGHTALYWYRQSLGQGPEFLIYFQGTGAADDSGLPNDRFFAVRPEGSVSTLKIQRTERGDSAVYLCASSLDSGIYNEQFFGPGTRLTVL.

The V call is TRBV30, the J call TRBJ2-1, with 8 bases fitting TRBD2. V lost 2 bases, J lost 11 bases, and 5 bases stayed unmatched. This CDR3 contains 12 residues. Germline CDR1 and CDR2: GTSNPN and SVGIG (reference sequence). In DNA, the CDR3 is TGTGCCTGGAGTCCGACTAGCGCAAAGCAGTTCTTC. This gives the protein CAWSPTSAKQFF.

The gene calls are TRBV11-3 and TRBJ2-7, with TRBD1 matching 8 bases. J lost 3 bases, V lost 5 bases, and 3 bases had no gene match. This CDR3 comprises 13 residues. In germline, CDR1 is SGHNT, CDR2 YENEEA. Here the CDR3 reads CASSRGQGYEQYF. CDR3 DNA: TGTGCCAGCAGCCGAGGACAGGGCTACGAGCAGTACTTC.

This clone was observed a few times. This chain joins TRBV28 and TRBJ2-2; 7 bases are shared with TRBD2. The CDR3 is made up of 15 amino acids. Trimming at V came to 1 base and at J to 4 bases, leaving 3 bases not matched to a gene. Germline CDR1 is MDHEN and CDR2 is SYDVKM. CDR3 amino acids: CASSLFGTTTGELFF. The CDR3 DNA reads TGTGCCAGCAGTTTATTCGGGACTACCACCGGGGAGCTGTTTTTT.

In this sample, this clone turned up a few times. V is TRBV6-7 and J is TRBJ1-4; no clear D gene. TRBV6-7 is an ORF, with its function uncertain. The CDR3 totals 14 residues. Trimming stripped 3 bases from V and 6 bases from J, with 11 bases between. DNA for the CDR3: TGTGCCAGCAGTTATGAGCGACGGGATGAAAAACTGTTTTTT. Translating it yields CASSYERRDEKLFF.

The chain recombines TRBV24-1 with TRBJ2-2; weak D call: TRBD1 (6 bases). V was shortened by 4 bases and J by 4 bases, with 15 bases between the two germline ends. The germline CDR1 and CDR2 sequences are KGHDR and SFDVKD. There are 16 residues in the CDR3. The CDR3 region is CATSDPGVGFTGELFF. DNA of the CDR3: TGTGCCACCAGTGACCCAGGGGTAGGTTTCACCGGGGAGCTGTTTTTT.

The genes are TRBV9 and TRBJ1-2, with 12 bases lining up with TRBD1. The V gene's germline CDR1 is SGDLS and CDR2 YYNGEE. With 3 bases clipped from V and 8 bases from J, the junction kept 5 bases outside the gene matches. CDR3 length: 14 residues. For the CDR3, the DNA is TGTGCCAGCAGCGGGGGGACAGGGGGCCTCGGCTACACCTTC. This gives the protein CASSGGTGGLGYTF. Full variable domain (rest looked up from reference TRBV9 and TRBJ1-2): DSGVTQTPKHLITATGQRVTLRCSPRSGDLSVYWYQQSLDQGLQFLIQYYNGEERAKGNILERFSAQQFPDLHSELNLSSLELGDSALYFCASSGGTGGLGYTFGSGTRLTVV.

This rearrangement joins TRBV29-1 to TRBJ2-5, with TRBD2 identical over 9 bases. V was pared by 7 bases and J by 2 bases, with 5 bases of the junction left unmatched. CDR3 length equals 13 residues. Per the germline V gene, CDR1 is SQVTM and CDR2 is ANQGSEA. CDR3 coding DNA: TGCAGCGCCCCGACTAGCGGTCAAGAGACCCAGTACTTC. Translating it yields CSAPTSGQETQYF.

V gene TRBV2 combines with J gene TRBJ1-1; TRBD1 agrees at 7 bases. Losses at the gene ends were 5 bases for V and 8 bases for J; bases not matched to a gene: 5. The CDR3 runs 12 residues. Germline CDR1 reads SNHLY; CDR2 reads FYNNEI. This CDR3 reads CASSYRDSEAFF. The CDR3 DNA reads as TGTGCCAGCAGTTACCGGGACAGCGAAGCTTTCTTT.

This rearrangement joins TRBV3-1 (or the pseudogene TRBV3-2) to TRBJ1-2; D unresolved. In germline, CDR1 is LGHDT, CDR2 YNNKEL (reference sequence). V was pared by 4 bases and J by 3 bases, with 9 bases between. The CDR3 contains 13 residues. CDR3 loop: CASSLFSDYGYTF. The CDR3 nucleotides are TGTGCCAGCAGCCTATTTTCCGACTATGGCTACACCTTC.

This clone was seen only a few times. This chain links TRBV7-9 with TRBJ2-3, with TRBD2 matching over 11 bases. The CDR3 contains 16 residues. The junction had 6 bases not matched to a gene; V was cut back by 5 bases and J by 2 bases. The germline gives CDR1 SEHNR, CDR2 FQNEAQ (reference sequence). CDR3 sequence: CASSLGLAVSTDTQYF. Written as DNA, the CDR3 is TGTGCCAGCAGCCTGGGACTAGCGGTTTCCACAGATACGCAGTATTTT.